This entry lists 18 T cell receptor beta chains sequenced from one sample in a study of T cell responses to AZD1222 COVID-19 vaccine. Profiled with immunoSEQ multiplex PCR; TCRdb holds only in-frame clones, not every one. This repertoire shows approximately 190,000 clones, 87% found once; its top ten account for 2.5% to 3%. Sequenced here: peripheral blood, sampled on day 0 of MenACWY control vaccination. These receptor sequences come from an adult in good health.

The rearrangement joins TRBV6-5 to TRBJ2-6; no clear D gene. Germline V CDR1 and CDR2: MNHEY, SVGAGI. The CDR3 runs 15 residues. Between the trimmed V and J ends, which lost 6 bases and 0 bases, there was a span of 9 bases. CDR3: CASRGTTSGANVLTF. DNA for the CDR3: TGTGCCAGCAGAGGTACTACCTCTGGGGCCAACGTCCTGACTTTC.

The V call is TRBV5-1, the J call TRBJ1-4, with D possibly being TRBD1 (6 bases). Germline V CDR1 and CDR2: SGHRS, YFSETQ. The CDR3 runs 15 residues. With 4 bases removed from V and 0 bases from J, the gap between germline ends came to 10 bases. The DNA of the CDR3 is TGCGCCAGCAGCGTACAGGGTGCAACTAATGAAAAACTGTTTTTT. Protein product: CASSVQGATNEKLFF.

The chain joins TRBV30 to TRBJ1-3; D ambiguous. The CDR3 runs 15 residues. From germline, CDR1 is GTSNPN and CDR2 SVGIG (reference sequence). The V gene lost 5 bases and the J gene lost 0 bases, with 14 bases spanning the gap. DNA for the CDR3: TGTGCCTGGGCCCTGGACGGAGCCTCTGGAAACACCATATATTTT. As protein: CAWALDGASGNTIYF.

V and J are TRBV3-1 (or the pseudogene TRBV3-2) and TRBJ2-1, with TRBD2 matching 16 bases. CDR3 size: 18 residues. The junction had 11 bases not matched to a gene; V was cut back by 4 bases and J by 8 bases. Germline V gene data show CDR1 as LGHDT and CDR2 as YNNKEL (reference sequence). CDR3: CASSLTYGTSGRGYEQFF. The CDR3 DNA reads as TGTGCCAGCAGCCTCACGTACGGGACTAGCGGGAGGGGGTATGAGCAGTTCTTC.

The CDR3 spells CASSQDRGLAVDTQYF. In nucleotides, the CDR3 is TGTGCCAGCAGCCAAGACAGAGGACTAGCCGTAGATACGCAGTATTTT. The V call is TRBV4-2, the J call TRBJ2-3; 8 bases map to TRBD2. The ends lost 0 bases at V and 5 bases at J; junction bases unmatched: 7. CDR1 is LGHNA, CDR2 YNFKEQ, per germline. The CDR3 extends over 16 amino acids.

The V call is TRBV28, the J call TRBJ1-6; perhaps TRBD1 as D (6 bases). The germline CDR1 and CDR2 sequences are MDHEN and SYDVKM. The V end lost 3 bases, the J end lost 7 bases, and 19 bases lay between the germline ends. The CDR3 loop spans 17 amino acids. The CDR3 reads CASSFPPAGEENSPLHF. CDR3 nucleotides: TGTGCCAGCAGTTTCCCCCCCGCAGGGGAAGAAAATTCACCCCTCCACTTT. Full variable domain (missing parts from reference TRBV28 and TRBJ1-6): DVKVTQSSRYLVKRTGEKVFLECVQDMDHENMFWYRQDPGLGLRLIYFSYDVKMKEKGDIPEGYSVSREKKERFSLILESASTNQTSMYLCASSFPPAGEENSPLHFGNGTRLTVT.

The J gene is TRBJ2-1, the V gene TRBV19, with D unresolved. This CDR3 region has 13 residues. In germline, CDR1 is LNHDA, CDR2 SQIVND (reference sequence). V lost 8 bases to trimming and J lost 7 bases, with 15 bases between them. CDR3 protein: CASSTGVQNEQFF. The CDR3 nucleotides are TGTGCCAGTTCTACTGGCGTTCAAAATGAGCAGTTCTTC.

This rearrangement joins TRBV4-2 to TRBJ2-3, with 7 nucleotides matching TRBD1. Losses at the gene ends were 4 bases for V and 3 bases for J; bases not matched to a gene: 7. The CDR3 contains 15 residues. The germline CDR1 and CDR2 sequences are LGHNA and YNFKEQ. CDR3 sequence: CASSPRDRGTDTQYF. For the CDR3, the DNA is TGTGCCAGCAGCCCCCGGGACAGAGGGACAGATACGCAGTATTTT.

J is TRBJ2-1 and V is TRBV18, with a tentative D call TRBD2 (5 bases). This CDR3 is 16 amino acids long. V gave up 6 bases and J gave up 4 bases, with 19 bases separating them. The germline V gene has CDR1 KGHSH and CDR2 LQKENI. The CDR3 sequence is CASSPLEGETYNEQFF. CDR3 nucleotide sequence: TGTGCCAGCTCCCCATTAGAGGGAGAGACGTACAATGAGCAGTTCTTC.

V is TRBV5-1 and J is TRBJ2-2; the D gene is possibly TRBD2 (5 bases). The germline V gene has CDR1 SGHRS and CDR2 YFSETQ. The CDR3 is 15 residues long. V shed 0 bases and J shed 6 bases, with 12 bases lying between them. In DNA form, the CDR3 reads TGCGCCAGCAGCTTGGATCTAGGAGGAGCCGGGGAGCTGTTTTTT. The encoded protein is CASSLDLGGAGELFF.

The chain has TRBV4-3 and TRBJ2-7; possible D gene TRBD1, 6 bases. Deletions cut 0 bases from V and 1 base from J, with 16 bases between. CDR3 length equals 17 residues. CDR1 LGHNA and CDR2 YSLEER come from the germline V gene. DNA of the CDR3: TGCGCCAGCAGCCAAGAAGGGCCCGGGACACCATCCTACGAGCAGTACTTC. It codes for CASSQEGPGTPSYEQYF.

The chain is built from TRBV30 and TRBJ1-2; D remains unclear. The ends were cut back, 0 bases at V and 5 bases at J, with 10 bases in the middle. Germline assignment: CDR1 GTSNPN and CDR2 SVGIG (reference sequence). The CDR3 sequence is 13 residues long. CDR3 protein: CAWSVRAHYGYTF. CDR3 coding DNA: TGTGCCTGGAGTGTAAGGGCACATTATGGCTACACCTTC.

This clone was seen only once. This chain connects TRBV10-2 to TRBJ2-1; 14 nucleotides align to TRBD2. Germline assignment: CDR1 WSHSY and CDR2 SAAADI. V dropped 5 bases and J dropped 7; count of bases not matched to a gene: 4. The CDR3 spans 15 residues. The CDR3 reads CASSLTSGRGNEQFF. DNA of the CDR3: TGCGCCAGCAGTCTGACTAGCGGGAGGGGTAATGAGCAGTTCTTC.

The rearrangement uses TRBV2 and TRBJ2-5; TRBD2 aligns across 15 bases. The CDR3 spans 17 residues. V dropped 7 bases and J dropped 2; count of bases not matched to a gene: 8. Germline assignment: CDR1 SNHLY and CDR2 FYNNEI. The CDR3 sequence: CASTRTSGRARQETQYF. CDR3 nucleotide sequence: TGTGCCAGCACTAGGACTAGCGGGAGGGCACGACAAGAGACCCAGTACTTC.

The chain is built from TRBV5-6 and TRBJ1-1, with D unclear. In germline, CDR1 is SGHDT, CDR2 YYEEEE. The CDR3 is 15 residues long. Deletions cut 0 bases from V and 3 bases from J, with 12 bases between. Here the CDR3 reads CASSLDSITHTEAFF. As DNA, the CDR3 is TGTGCCAGCAGCTTGGACTCGATTACGCACACTGAAGCTTTCTTT.

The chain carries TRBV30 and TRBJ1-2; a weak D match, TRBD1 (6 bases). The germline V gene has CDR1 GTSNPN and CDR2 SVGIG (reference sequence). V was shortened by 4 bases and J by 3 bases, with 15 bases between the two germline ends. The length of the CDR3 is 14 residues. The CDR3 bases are TGTGCCTGGAAGCAGGGGCAACTGGACTATGGCTACACCTTC. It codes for CAWKQGQLDYGYTF.

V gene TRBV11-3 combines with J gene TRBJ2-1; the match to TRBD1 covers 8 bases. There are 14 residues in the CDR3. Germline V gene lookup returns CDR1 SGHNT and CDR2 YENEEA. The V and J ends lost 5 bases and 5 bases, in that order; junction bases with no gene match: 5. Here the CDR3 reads CASSTRTGNNEQFF. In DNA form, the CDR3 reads TGTGCCAGCAGCACCCGGACAGGGAACAATGAGCAGTTCTTC.

Here the CDR3 reads CASSRTTTGTTNEKLFF. CDR3 bases: TGTGCCAGCAGTCGAACCACGACAGGCACAACTAATGAAAAACTGTTTTTT. The rearrangement joins TRBV4-2 to TRBJ1-4, with D perhaps TRBD1 (6 bases). Germline CDR1 is LGHNA and CDR2 is YNFKEQ. The V end lost 6 bases, the J end lost 0 bases, and 17 bases lay between the germline ends. CDR3 length: 17 residues.